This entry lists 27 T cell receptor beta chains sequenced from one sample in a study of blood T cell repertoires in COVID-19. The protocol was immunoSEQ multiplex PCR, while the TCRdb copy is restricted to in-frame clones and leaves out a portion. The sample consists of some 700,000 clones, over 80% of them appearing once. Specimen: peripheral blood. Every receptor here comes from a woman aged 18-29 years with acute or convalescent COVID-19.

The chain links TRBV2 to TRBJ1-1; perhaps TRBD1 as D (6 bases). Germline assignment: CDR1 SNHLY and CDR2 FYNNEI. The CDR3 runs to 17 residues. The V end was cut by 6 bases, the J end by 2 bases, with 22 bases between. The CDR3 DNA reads TGTGCCAGCAGCGACGAAAGAGCTGGACAGTTTAACACTGAAGCTTTCTTT. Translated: CASSDERAGQFNTEAFF.

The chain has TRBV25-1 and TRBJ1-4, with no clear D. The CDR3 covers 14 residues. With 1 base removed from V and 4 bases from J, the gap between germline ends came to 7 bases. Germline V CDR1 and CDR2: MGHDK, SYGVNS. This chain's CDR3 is CASSESQFNEKLFF. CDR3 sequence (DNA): TGTGCCAGCAGTGAATCCCAGTTTAATGAAAAACTGTTTTTT.

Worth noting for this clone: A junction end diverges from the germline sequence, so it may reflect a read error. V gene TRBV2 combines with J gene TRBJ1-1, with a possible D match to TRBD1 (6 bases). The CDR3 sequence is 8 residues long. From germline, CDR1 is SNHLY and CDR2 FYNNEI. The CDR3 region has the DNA TGTGCCAGCAGTGGGACAGTCTTT. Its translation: CASSGTVF.

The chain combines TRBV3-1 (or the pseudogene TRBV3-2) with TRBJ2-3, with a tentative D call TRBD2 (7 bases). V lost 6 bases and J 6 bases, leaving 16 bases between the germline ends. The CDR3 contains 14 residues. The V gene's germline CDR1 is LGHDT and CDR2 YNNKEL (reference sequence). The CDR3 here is CASSSGGLTDTQYF. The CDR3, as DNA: TGTGCCAGCAGTTCCGGGGGGCTTACCGATACGCAGTATTTT.

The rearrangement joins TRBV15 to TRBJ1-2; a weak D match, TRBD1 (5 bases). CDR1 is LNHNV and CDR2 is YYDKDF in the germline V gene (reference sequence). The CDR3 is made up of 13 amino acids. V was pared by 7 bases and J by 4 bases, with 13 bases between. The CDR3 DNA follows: TGTGCCACCAAGGGATATGGGGCCTATGGCTACACCTTC. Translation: CATKGYGAYGYTF. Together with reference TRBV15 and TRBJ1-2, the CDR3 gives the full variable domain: DAMVIQNPRYQVTQFGKPVTLSCSQTLNHNVMYWYQQKSSQAPKLLFHYYDKDFNNEADTPDNFQSRRPNTSFCFLDIRSPGLGDTAMYLCATKGYGAYGYTFGSGTRLTVV.

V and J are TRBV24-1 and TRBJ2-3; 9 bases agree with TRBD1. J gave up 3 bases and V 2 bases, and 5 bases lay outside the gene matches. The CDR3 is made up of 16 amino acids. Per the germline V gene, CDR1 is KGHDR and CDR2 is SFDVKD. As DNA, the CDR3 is TGTGCCACCAGTGATTCCCGGACAGGGGAAACAGATACGCAGTATTTT. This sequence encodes CATSDSRTGETDTQYF.

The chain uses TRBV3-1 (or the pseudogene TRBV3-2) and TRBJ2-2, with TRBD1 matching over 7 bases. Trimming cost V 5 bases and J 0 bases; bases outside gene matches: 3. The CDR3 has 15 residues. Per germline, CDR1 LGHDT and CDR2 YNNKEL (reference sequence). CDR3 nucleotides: TGTGCCAGCAGCTTTGGGACAGCGAACACCGGGGAGCTGTTTTTT. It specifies CASSFGTANTGELFF.

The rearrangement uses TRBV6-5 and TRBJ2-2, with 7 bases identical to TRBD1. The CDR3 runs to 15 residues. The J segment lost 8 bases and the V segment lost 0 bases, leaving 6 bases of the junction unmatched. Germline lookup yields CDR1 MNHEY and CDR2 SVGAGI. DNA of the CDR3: TGTGCCAGCAGTTACTCGACAGGGCGGAAAGGGGAGCTGTTTTTT. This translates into CASSYSTGRKGELFF.

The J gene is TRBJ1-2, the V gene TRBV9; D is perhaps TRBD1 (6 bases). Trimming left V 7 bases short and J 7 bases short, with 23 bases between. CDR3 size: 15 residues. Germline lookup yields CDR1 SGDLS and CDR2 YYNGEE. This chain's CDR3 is CASSPEGYRVVGYTF. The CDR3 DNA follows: TGTGCCAGCTCCCCAGAGGGGTACAGGGTGGTTGGCTACACCTTC.

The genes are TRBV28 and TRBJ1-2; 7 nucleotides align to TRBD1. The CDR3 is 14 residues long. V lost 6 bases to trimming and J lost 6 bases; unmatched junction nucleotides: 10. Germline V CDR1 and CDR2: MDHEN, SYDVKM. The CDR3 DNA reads TGTGCCAGCAGCCCGACAGGGCAATCGGATGGCTACACCTTC. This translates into CASSPTGQSDGYTF.

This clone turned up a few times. CDR3 residues: CSAGGGYGYTF. CDR3 nucleotides: TGCAGTGCCGGGGGTGGCTATGGCTACACCTTC. The rearrangement uses TRBV20-1 and TRBJ1-2, with D possibly matching TRBD1 (5 bases). There are 11 residues in the CDR3. Germline V gene data show CDR1 as DFQATT and CDR2 as SNEGSKA (reference sequence). V was cut by 6 bases and J by 4 bases, with 9 bases left in between.

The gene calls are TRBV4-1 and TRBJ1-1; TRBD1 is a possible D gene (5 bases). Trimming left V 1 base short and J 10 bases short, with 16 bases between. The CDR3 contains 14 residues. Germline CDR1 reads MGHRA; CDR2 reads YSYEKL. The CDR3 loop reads CASSQGADLQVAFF. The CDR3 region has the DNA TGCGCCAGCAGCCAAGGGGCCGACCTACAGGTAGCTTTCTTT.

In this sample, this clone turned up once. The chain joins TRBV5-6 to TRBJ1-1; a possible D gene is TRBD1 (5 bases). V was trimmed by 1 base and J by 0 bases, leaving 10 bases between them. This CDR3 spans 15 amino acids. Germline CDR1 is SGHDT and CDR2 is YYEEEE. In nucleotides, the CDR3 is TGTGCCAGCAGCTTGTACGGGACTGTGAACACTGAAGCTTTCTTT. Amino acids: CASSLYGTVNTEAFF. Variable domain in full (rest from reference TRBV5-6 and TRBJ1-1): DAGVTQSPTHLIKTRGQQVTLRCSPKSGHDTVSWYQQALGQGPQFIFQYYEEEERQRGNFPDRFSGHQFPNYSSELNVNALLLGDSALYLCASSLYGTVNTEAFFGQGTRLTVV.

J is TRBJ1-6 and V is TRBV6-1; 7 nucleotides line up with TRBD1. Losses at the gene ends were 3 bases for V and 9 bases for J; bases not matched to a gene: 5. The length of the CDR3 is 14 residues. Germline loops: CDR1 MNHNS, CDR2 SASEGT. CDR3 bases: TGTGCCAGCAGTGATTGGACAGGAAGTTCACCCCTCCACTTT. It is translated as CASSDWTGSSPLHF.

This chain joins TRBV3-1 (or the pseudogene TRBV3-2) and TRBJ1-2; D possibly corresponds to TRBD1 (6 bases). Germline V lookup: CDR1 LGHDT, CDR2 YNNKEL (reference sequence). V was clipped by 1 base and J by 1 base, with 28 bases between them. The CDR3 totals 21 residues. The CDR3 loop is CASSQVGAGREGEPFNYGYTF. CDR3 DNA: TGTGCCAGCAGCCAAGTCGGAGCTGGGAGAGAGGGGGAACCCTTTAACTATGGCTACACCTTC.

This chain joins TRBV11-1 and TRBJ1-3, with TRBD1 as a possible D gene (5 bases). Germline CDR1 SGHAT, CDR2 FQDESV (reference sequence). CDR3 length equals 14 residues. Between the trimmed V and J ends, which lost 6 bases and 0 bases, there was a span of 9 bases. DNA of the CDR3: TGTGCCAGCAGTAGACAGAGCTCTGGAAACACCATATATTTT. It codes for CASSRQSSGNTIYF.

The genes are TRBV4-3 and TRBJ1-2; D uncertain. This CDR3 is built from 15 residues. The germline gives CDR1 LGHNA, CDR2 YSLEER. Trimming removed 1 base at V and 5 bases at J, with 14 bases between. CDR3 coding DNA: TGCGCCAGCAGCCAAGTCTTCAGGCCAGGATATGGCTACACCTTC. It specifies CASSQVFRPGYGYTF.

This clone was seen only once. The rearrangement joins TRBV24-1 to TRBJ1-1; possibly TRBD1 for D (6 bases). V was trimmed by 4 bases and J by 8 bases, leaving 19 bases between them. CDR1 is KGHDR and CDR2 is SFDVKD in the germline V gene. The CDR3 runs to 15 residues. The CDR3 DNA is TGTGCCACCAGTGAAGGGCCCCTAGTGCAGGGGGAAGCTTTCTTT. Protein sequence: CATSEGPLVQGEAFF.

The CDR3 spells CASSFLLGHLYEQYF. DNA of the CDR3: TGTGCCAGCAGTTTCCTCCTCGGACACCTCTACGAGCAGTACTTC. This chain uses TRBV6-5 with TRBJ2-7, with D possibly being TRBD1 (5 bases). The CDR3 loop spans 15 amino acids. Trimming left V 4 bases short and J 3 bases short, with 16 bases between. Germline loops: CDR1 MNHEY, CDR2 SVGAGI.

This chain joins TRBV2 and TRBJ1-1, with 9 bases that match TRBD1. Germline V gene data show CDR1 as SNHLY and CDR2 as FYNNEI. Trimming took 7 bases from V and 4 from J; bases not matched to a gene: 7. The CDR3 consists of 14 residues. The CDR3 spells CASTTTGGITEAFF. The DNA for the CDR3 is TGTGCCAGCACAACTACAGGGGGCATCACTGAAGCTTTCTTT.

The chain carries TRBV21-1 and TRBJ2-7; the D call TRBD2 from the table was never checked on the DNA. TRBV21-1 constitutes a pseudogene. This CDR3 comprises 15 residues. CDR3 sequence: CASSYLSGAYYEQYF. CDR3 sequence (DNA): TGTGCCAGCAGCTACCTTAGCGGGGCCTACTACGAGCAGTACTTC.

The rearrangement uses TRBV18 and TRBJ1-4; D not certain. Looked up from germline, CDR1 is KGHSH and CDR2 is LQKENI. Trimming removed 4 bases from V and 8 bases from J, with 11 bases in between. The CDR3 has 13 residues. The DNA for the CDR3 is TGTGCCAGCTCACGGGGAGTTGAGGAAAAACTGTTTTTT. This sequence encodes CASSRGVEEKLFF.

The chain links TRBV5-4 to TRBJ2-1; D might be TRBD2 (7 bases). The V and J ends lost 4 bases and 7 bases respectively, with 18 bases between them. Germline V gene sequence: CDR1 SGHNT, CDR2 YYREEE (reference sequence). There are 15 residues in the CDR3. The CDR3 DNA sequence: TGTGCCAGCAGCCCCGGGGGCGCGCGGGGGAATGAGCAGTTCTTC. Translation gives CASSPGGARGNEQFF.

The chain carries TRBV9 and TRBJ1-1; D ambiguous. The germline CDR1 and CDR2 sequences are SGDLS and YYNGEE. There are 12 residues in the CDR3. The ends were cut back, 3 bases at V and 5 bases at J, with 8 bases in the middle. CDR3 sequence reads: CASSALGTEAFF. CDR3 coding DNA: TGTGCCAGCAGCGCCCTCGGTACTGAAGCTTTCTTT. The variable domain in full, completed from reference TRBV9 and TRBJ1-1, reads DSGVTQTPKHLITATGQRVTLRCSPRSGDLSVYWYQQSLDQGLQFLIQYYNGEERAKGNILERFSAQQFPDLHSELNLSSLELGDSALYFCASSALGTEAFFGQGTRLTVV.

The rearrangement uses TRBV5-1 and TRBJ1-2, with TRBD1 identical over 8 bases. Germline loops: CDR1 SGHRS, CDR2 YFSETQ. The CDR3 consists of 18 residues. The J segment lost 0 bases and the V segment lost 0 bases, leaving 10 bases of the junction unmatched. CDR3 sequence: CASSLALPGQGPNYGYTF. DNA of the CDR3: TGCGCCAGCAGCTTGGCCCTCCCTGGACAGGGCCCTAACTATGGCTACACCTTC. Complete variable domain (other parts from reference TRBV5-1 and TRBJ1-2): KAGVTQTPRYLIKTRGQQVTLSCSPISGHRSVSWYQQTPGQGLQFLFEYFSETQRNKGNFPGRFSGRQFSNSRSEMNVSTLELGDSALYLCASSLALPGQGPNYGYTFGSGTRLTVV.

CDR3: CASSDNRYSPLHF. In nucleotides, the CDR3 is TGTGCCAGCAGCGACAACCGATATTCACCCCTCCACTTT. The chain recombines TRBV6-5 with TRBJ1-6; D gene ambiguous. From germline, CDR1 is MNHEY and CDR2 SVGAGI. The CDR3 contains 13 residues. V was shortened by 6 bases and J by 8 bases, with 11 bases between the two germline ends.

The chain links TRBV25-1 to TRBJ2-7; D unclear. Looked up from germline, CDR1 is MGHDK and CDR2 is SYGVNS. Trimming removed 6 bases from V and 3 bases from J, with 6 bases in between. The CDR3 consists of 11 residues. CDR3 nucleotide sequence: TGTGCCAGCAGAGCCATCTACGAGCAGTACTTC. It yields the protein CASRAIYEQYF.